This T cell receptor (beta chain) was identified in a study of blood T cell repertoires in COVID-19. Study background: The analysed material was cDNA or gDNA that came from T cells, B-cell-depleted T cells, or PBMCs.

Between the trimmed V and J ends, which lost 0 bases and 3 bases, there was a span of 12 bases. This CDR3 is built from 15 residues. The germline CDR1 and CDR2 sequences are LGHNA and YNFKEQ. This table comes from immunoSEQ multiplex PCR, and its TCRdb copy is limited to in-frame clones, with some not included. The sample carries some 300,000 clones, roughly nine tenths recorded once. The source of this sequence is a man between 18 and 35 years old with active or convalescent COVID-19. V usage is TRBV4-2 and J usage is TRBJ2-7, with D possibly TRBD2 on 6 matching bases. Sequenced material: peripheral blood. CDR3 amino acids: CASSQDLRGNYEQYF. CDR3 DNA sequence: TGTGCCAGCAGCCAAGATCTCCGGGGGAACTACGAGCAGTACTTC.